The sequence of this T cell receptor beta chain was determined in a study of T cells after yellow fever vaccination (dated by TCRdb to about 2019). With regard to the full study: Libraries from fractions with low cell numbers were prepared with the SMART-Seq v4 Ultra Low Input RNA kit. To follow T-cell clones before and after both primary and booster YFV17D yellow fever vaccination, bulk TCR alpha and beta repertoires underwent longitudinal sequencing. Two healthy male donors, one aged 18 to 29 and one aged 30 to 40 years, made up the cohort. Blood samples were taken at several timepoints before and after primary and secondary immunization, and bulk PBMC replicates and cell subsets were isolated. Summary of the overall study and its limitations: Compared with the primary T-cell response, the secondary T-cell response was weaker but faster, peaking on day 5 rather than day 15. Because abundant contaminating clonotypes from the bulk population could be contained in FACS-sorted repertoires, computational filtering was required. Because the study included only a couple of donors, the extent to which the findings can be generalized is limited. A small share of clonotypes occurred in both CD4 and CD8 compartments, likely arising from convergent recombination. After the booster, most clones that had expanded after primary vaccination were detected again (around 97% of CD4 and under 90% of CD8), suggesting broad maintenance of memory.

In the paper's terms, the treatment or condition label means: live attenuated yellow fever vaccine strain. At each blood-draw timepoint, two biological replicates of bulk PBMCs were collected. PBMCs were isolated from peripheral blood using a standard Ficoll-Paque protocol. RNA was extracted with TriZol from bulk PBMCs, CD4 and CD8 fractions, and dextramer-positive and dextramer-negative fractions. A few counts support this clonotype. The target of this receptor is not known. Per-base quality was not reported, and no clone a single base away is much larger than it. V loses 3 bases, J loses 7 bases, and the germline ends lie 6 bases apart. Measured from the cysteine to the phenylalanine, the CDR3 is 12 residues long. CDR3 DNA only is kept here, 36 bases in frame from base 1. CDR1 and CDR2, looked up from the germline V gene (reference sequence), are SEHNR and FQNEAQ. TCR cDNA was synthesized by 5'RACE template switching, through which a universal primer site and unique molecular identifiers were introduced. cDNA synthesis was primed from both the TCR alpha and TCR beta constant segments. Two PCR steps were used to amplify libraries, with sample barcodes and sequencing adapters being added in the second step. Sequencing of libraries was performed on Illumina HiSeq 2500 (2x100 bp) or NovaSeq (2x150 bp). From the authors' description of their analysis: Demultiplexing of reads and collapsing into UMI consensus sequences were performed with MIGEC, and V(D)J alignment was carried out with MiXCR. Clonotypes responding to the vaccine were identified with edgeR on replicate PBMC samples, with the criteria of FDR below 0.01 and a log2 fold change above 5 up to day 15. Each bulk clonotype received a CD4 or CD8 identity based on whether the sequenced CD4 or CD8 repertoire contained that clonotype at higher abundance. TCRdb handled the public reads itself, with Q25 trimming in fastp and clone calling in MiXCR, and kept productive beta chains. Entries are consolidated by CDR3 protein sequence, retaining the most common genes and DNA. The V and J calls come from TCRdb's annotation, not from the publication. Recorded for this sample are 500,000 to 650,000 distinct CDR3 sequences; about a sixth of them occurred a single time. Roughly 17% of the sample goes to the ten largest clones.

The sequence was obtained from a man aged 18 to 30 who received the YFV17D yellow fever vaccine. Sample: PBMCs, taken 5 days after the first yellow fever vaccination. The chain joins TRBV7-9 to TRBJ1-4, with the D segment identity uncertain. The base sequence is TGTGCCAGCAGCTTGGACGGTGAAAAACTGTTTTTT. Translation gives CASSLDGEKLFF.